Below are 14 T cell receptor beta chains sequenced from a single sample in a study of T-cell reconstitution after alpha-beta-depleted transplantation in children. Unique molecular identifiers were used in preparing the TCRbeta library. TCRdb re-derived calls from the PCR reads in MiXCR, one entry per CDR3 protein. The sample has roughly 240,000 distinct CDR3 sequences, roughly 8.2% seen once. The sequencing here drew on PBMCs, mostly from graft donor cells, taken 180 days after TCRalphabeta/CD19-depleted stem cell transplant. These receptors were taken from a male patient aged 10 to 17 who had a stem cell transplant for acute lymphoblastic leukemia, so the T cells may come from the graft donor.

This clonotype was counted at least ten times. CDR3 loop: CASSLQQGPMNTGELFF. The CDR3 coding sequence is TGTGCCAGCAGCTTGCAACAGGGGCCCATGAACACCGGGGAGCTGTTTTTT. The J gene is TRBJ2-2, the V gene TRBV7-3; TRBD1 agrees at 7 bases. The CDR3 spans 17 residues. Germline assignment: CDR1 SGHTA and CDR2 FQGTGA. V lost 3 bases and J lost 1; bases outside the gene matches: 8.

This clonotype has at least ten counts. This chain joins TRBV10-3 and TRBJ1-6, with a possible D match to TRBD1 (5 bases). CDR3 length: 14 amino acids. CDR1 is ENHRY and CDR2 is SYGVKD in the germline V gene. Deletions cut 4 bases from V and 6 bases from J, with 10 bases between. The CDR3 DNA sequence: TGTGCCATCAGTGTAGGGGACGGTAATTCACCCCTCCACTTT. Protein product: CAISVGDGNSPLHF.

This clonotype was observed many times. The chain has TRBV10-3 and TRBJ2-3; D not resolved. From germline, CDR1 is ENHRY and CDR2 SYGVKD. V was clipped by 3 bases and J by 3 bases, with 10 bases between them. The length of the CDR3 is 14 residues. As DNA, the CDR3 is TGTGCCATCAGTGACCTCGACGGAACAGATACGCAGTATTTT. Its translation: CAISDLDGTDTQYF.

This clonotype was seen many times. The CDR3 reads CASSLTGTVNTEAFF. The CDR3 DNA reads as TGTGCCAGCAGTTTAACCGGGACAGTTAACACTGAAGCTTTCTTT. The chain links TRBV12-3 or TRBV12-4 to TRBJ1-1, with 7 bases that match TRBD1. The CDR3 consists of 15 residues. With 2 bases clipped from V and 2 bases from J, the junction kept 5 bases outside the gene matches.

In the case of this clonotype: One base away lies a much larger clone, so this may be a sequencing read error. The chain links TRBV6-5 to TRBJ1-2, with 7 positions matching TRBD1. The CDR3 loop spans 14 amino acids. CDR1 is MNHEY and CDR2 is SVGAGI in the germline V gene. V lost 0 bases to trimming and J lost 4 bases; unmatched junction nucleotides: 2. CDR3 coding DNA: TGTGCCAGCAGTTACTCCAGGGGGGGCTATGGCTACACCTTC. Translating it yields CASSYSRGGYGYTF.

This clonotype came up many times. CDR3 DNA: TGCGCCAGCAGCCTTCGGTGGGGACAGGGCACAGATACGCAGTATTTT. It is translated as CASSLRWGQGTDTQYF. This chain links TRBV4-3 with TRBJ2-3; 8 bases agree with TRBD1. J lost 1 base, V lost 4 bases, and 7 bases had no gene match. The CDR3 has 16 amino acids. Germline lookup yields CDR1 LGHNA and CDR2 YSLEER.

At least ten counts were recorded for this clonotype. V usage is TRBV12-3 or TRBV12-4 and J usage is TRBJ2-2; D uncertain. Trimming took 1 base from V and 6 from J, leaving 6 bases between them. The CDR3 loop spans 13 amino acids. The CDR3 DNA follows: TGTGCCAGCAGTTTAGATCCGGCCGGGGAGCTGTTTTTT. This gives the protein CASSLDPAGELFF.

This clonotype occurred many times. The gene calls are TRBV6-5 and TRBJ2-2, with 8 nucleotides matching TRBD2. J gave up 2 bases and V 4 bases, and 3 bases lay outside the gene matches. Germline values: CDR1 MNHEY, CDR2 SVGAGI. The CDR3 extends over 15 amino acids. CDR3 sequence reads: CASSSGRGNTGELFF. In DNA, the CDR3 is TGTGCCAGCAGTTCCGGGAGGGGAAACACCGGGGAGCTGTTTTTT.

Ten or more counts support this clonotype. V and J are TRBV5-1 and TRBJ1-1; D is unclear. V shed 0 bases and J shed 3 bases, with 12 bases lying between them. The CDR3 length is 15 residues. Looked up from germline, CDR1 is SGHRS and CDR2 is YFSETQ. CDR3 in amino acids: CASSLDQVRDTEAFF. The CDR3 bases are TGCGCCAGCAGCTTGGATCAGGTTAGAGACACTGAAGCTTTCTTT.

Ten or more counts support this clonotype. The chain links TRBV18 to TRBJ2-1; D is unclear. This CDR3 is built from 12 residues. CDR1 and CDR2 (germline): KGHSH, LQKENI. Trimming cost V 0 bases and J 10 bases, with 7 bases left between them. The CDR3 reads CASSPPSREQFF. Here the CDR3 DNA reads TGTGCCAGCTCACCACCGTCTAGGGAGCAGTTCTTC.

This clonotype was detected many times. V is TRBV29-1 and J is TRBJ2-7, with 15 bases aligning to TRBD2. From germline, CDR1 is SQVTM and CDR2 ANQGSEA. The V segment lost 7 bases and the J segment 3 bases; nucleotides outside the gene matches: 7. This CDR3 spans 15 amino acids. The CDR3 DNA reads as TGCAGCGAGGGACTAGCGGGAGGCGGAGGCTACGAGCAGTACTTC. Protein sequence: CSEGLAGGGGYEQYF.

In this sample, this clonotype turned up many times. This sequence joins TRBV2 and TRBJ2-6; a weak D match, TRBD1 (6 bases). This CDR3 contains 16 residues. Trimming removed 4 bases at V and 0 bases at J, with 10 bases between. Germline V lookup: CDR1 SNHLY, CDR2 FYNNEI. In nucleotides, the CDR3 is TGTGCCAGCAGTGCTACAGGGCGCTCTGGGGCCAACGTCCTGACTTTC. Residues: CASSATGRSGANVLTF.

This clonotype came up many times. The chain links TRBV24-1 to TRBJ2-2, with 10 positions matching TRBD1. The CDR3 covers 18 residues. Germline V gives CDR1 KGHDR, CDR2 SFDVKD. V lost 4 bases, J lost 2 bases, and 9 bases stayed unmatched. CDR3 sequence: CATSDWTGTGENTGELFF. CDR3 bases: TGTGCCACCAGTGACTGGACCGGGACAGGGGAAAACACCGGGGAGCTGTTTTTT.

This clonotype was recorded at least ten times. This chain links TRBV29-1 with TRBJ2-1; D is undetermined. CDR3 size: 13 residues. Germline CDR1 SQVTM, CDR2 ANQGSEA. V gave up 4 bases and J gave up 0 bases, with 7 bases separating them. The CDR3, as DNA: TGCAGCGTTGTAAAGGGCTCCTACAATGAGCAGTTCTTC. Its translation: CSVVKGSYNEQFF.